The sequence of this T cell receptor beta chain was determined in a study of blood T cell repertoires in COVID-19. Germline CDR1 and CDR2: MDHEN and SYDVKM. The CDR3 has 16 residues. V was shortened by 1 base and J by 0 bases, with 13 bases between the two germline ends. The assay was immunoSEQ multiplex PCR, and TCRdb's table has in-frame clones only and misses some. This table holds hundreds of thousands of clones, approximately 90% found once. The material sequenced was PBMCs or T cells enriched from blood (not recorded which). This chain connects TRBV28 to TRBJ2-7; no clear D gene. The sequence was collected from a middle-aged woman who had recovered from COVID-19. The CDR3 region has the DNA TGTGCCAGCAGTTTATATCTGGTTCCTAGCTCCTACGAGCAGTACTTC. It yields the protein CASSLYLVPSSYEQYF.